Following are 17 T cell receptor beta chains from one sample sequenced in a study of radiotherapy plus CTLA-4 blockade in lung cancer. Repertoires were generated with immunoSEQ multiplex PCR, while TCRdb's copy carries only in-frame clones and drops some. The sample has 70,000 to 85,000 clones; roughly four fifths are singletons. Sequencing used peripheral blood, obtained from a patient treated with radiotherapy plus ipilimumab. The receptors here all came from a human donor with non-small cell lung cancer whose response to radiotherapy plus ipilimumab could not be evaluated.

Many counts were recorded for this clone. The V gene is TRBV28, the J gene TRBJ1-1; D remains unclear. The germline CDR1 and CDR2 sequences are MDHEN and SYDVKM. V was pared by 6 bases and J by 4 bases, with 9 bases between. The CDR3 totals 12 residues. The chain's CDR3 is CASRRGFTEAFF. The CDR3, as DNA: TGTGCCAGCAGGCGGGGATTCACTGAAGCTTTCTTT.

V and J are TRBV18 and TRBJ1-5, with 7 bases matching TRBD1. V trimming: 5 bases; J trimming: 1 base; junction bases outside the gene matches: 5. Germline V lookup: CDR1 KGHSH, CDR2 LQKENI. The CDR3 contains 15 residues. This chain's CDR3 is CASSVTGDSNQPQHF. The CDR3 DNA reads TGTGCCAGCTCAGTCACAGGGGACAGCAATCAGCCCCAGCATTTT.

The chain carries TRBV27 and TRBJ1-5; D gene unclear. Looked up from germline, CDR1 is MNHEY and CDR2 is SMNVEV (reference sequence). This CDR3 has 13 residues. The V end was cut by 6 bases, the J end by 5 bases, with 11 bases between. The CDR3 region is CASRQKGDQPQHF. The CDR3 DNA reads TGTGCCAGCAGGCAGAAGGGAGATCAGCCCCAGCATTTT.

The J gene is TRBJ1-5, the V gene TRBV2, with a weak D call TRBD1 (5 bases). Trimming took 6 bases from V and 0 from J, leaving 21 bases between them. The CDR3 spans 18 residues. The germline V gene has CDR1 SNHLY and CDR2 FYNNEI. The DNA of the CDR3 is TGTGCCAGCAGCCCCGACAGAGCCCTACCTTATAGCAATCAGCCCCAGCATTTT. Protein sequence: CASSPDRALPYSNQPQHF.

This chain uses TRBV5-1 with TRBJ1-2; weak D call: TRBD1 (5 bases). V lost 4 bases, J lost 4 bases, and 17 bases lay in between. CDR1 and CDR2 from the germline V gene are SGHRS and YFSETQ. The CDR3 spans 15 residues. CDR3 in amino acids: CASSPSGQLSYGYTF. In DNA, the CDR3 is TGCGCCAGCAGCCCTTCAGGACAACTTTCCTATGGCTACACCTTC.

J is TRBJ2-7 and V is TRBV23-1; possible D gene TRBD1, 6 bases. TRBV23-1 is classed as an ORF, of uncertain function. CDR3 length: 17 amino acids. V was shortened by 3 bases and J by 2 bases, with 20 bases between the two germline ends. The chain's CDR3 is CASSHPYSTGQPYEQYF. As DNA, the CDR3 is TGCGCCAGCAGTCACCCCTACTCGACAGGCCAGCCCTACGAGCAGTACTTC.

This chain uses TRBV4-1 with TRBJ2-7; 11 bases agree with TRBD1. The germline gives CDR1 MGHRA, CDR2 YSYEKL. CDR3 length equals 18 residues. Losses at the gene ends were 4 bases for V and 1 base for J; bases not matched to a gene: 12. DNA of the CDR3: TGCGCCAGCAGCCGTGCACCTGCGGGACAGGGGGTATCCTACGAGCAGTACTTC. It yields the protein CASSRAPAGQGVSYEQYF.

The J gene is TRBJ2-5, the V gene TRBV4-3, with TRBD2 matching over 16 bases. The CDR3 has 18 amino acids. Germline lookup yields CDR1 LGHNA and CDR2 YSLEER. J lost 3 bases, V lost 6 bases, and 10 bases had no gene match. CDR3: CASSPGTSGGGLKETQYF. The CDR3 bases are TGCGCCAGCAGTCCCGGGACTAGCGGGGGGGGATTAAAAGAGACCCAGTACTTC.

The V gene is TRBV7-9, the J gene TRBJ2-7, with 10 bases fitting TRBD2. CDR1 SEHNR and CDR2 FQNEAQ come from the germline V gene (reference sequence). J gave up 7 bases and V 2 bases, and 14 bases lay outside the gene matches. The CDR3 runs to 17 residues. DNA of the CDR3: TGTGCCAGCAGCTTAACTCGGCTAGCGGGGGAGCGCTCAGAGCAGTACTTC. This sequence encodes CASSLTRLAGERSEQYF.

The chain has TRBV28 and TRBJ2-7, with D possibly matching TRBD1 (5 bases). CDR3 length: 16 amino acids. Germline loops: CDR1 MDHEN, CDR2 SYDVKM. The V and J ends lost 5 bases and 9 bases respectively, with 26 bases between them. The CDR3 DNA is TGTGCCAGCAGTCCTCTTTTCAGGGTAGCCCCTCTTGGGCAGTACTTC. Protein: CASSPLFRVAPLGQYF.

The V and J genes are TRBV6-6 and TRBJ2-5; D is undetermined. Germline values: CDR1 MNHNY, CDR2 SVGAGI (reference sequence). The V gene lost 1 base and the J gene lost 2 bases, with 2 bases spanning the gap. CDR3 length: 12 residues. CDR3 sequence reads: CASSYLQETQYF. CDR3 bases: TGTGCCAGCAGTTACTTACAAGAGACCCAGTACTTC.

V is TRBV5-4 and J is TRBJ1-5, with D possibly being TRBD1 (6 bases). Trimming took 3 bases from V and 2 from J, leaving 21 bases between them. This CDR3 region has 18 residues. Germline loops: CDR1 SGHNT, CDR2 YYREEE (reference sequence). CDR3 loop: CASSSWTDPNRGNQPQHF. For the CDR3, the DNA is TGTGCCAGCAGCTCCTGGACAGACCCCAATAGAGGCAATCAGCCCCAGCATTTT.

The V call is TRBV6-5, the J call TRBJ2-7; weak D call: TRBD1 (6 bases). V shed 6 bases and J shed 1 base, with 16 bases lying between them. Germline V CDR1 and CDR2: MNHEY, SVGAGI. The CDR3 totals 15 residues. The CDR3 region has the DNA TGTGCCAGCAGAGGCGACAGGAGTGGTTCCTACGAGCAGTACTTC. Translated, it gives CASRGDRSGSYEQYF.

This clone was seen only once. This chain links TRBV7-6 with TRBJ2-3; D is ambiguous. The CDR3 is made up of 13 amino acids. Germline V gene sequence: CDR1 SGHVS, CDR2 FNYEAQ. V was trimmed by 5 bases and J by 2 bases, leaving 8 bases between them. CDR3 in amino acids: CASSVRLTDTQYF. The CDR3 DNA is TGTGCCAGCAGCGTTAGACTCACAGATACGCAGTATTTT.

This rearrangement joins TRBV27 to TRBJ2-2, with 8 bases identical to TRBD1. Germline V CDR1 and CDR2: MNHEY, SMNVEV (reference sequence). The CDR3 extends over 19 amino acids. V shed 4 bases, J shed 5 bases, and the junction held 18 bases outside the gene matches. The CDR3 region has the DNA TGTGCCAGCAGTTCAGGACAGGGACGTGATCCCCAGTGGACCGGGGAGCTGTTTTTT. Translating it yields CASSSGQGRDPQWTGELFF.

In this sample, this clone turned up a few times. The gene calls are TRBV11-2 and TRBJ2-3; weak D call: TRBD2 (6 bases). Germline V gene data show CDR1 as SGHAT and CDR2 as FQNNGV. With 4 bases removed from V and 3 bases from J, the gap between germline ends came to 17 bases. The CDR3 runs to 16 residues. CDR3 sequence reads: CASSSRGGSFTDTQYF. CDR3 nucleotide sequence: TGTGCCAGCAGCTCCCGGGGAGGTAGTTTTACAGATACGCAGTATTTT.

The rearrangement uses TRBV6-5 and TRBJ1-2; 7 bases agree with TRBD1. V was pared by 4 bases and J by 7 bases, with 6 bases of the junction left unmatched. CDR1 and CDR2 from the germline V gene are MNHEY and SVGAGI. The CDR3 runs to 13 residues. The CDR3 reads CASSFTGVVGYTF. The CDR3 DNA is TGTGCCAGCAGTTTCACAGGGGTAGTTGGCTACACCTTC.